These 20 T cell receptor beta chains originate from one sample sequenced in a study of T cells after yellow fever vaccination. Each CDR3 protein gets one entry after TCRdb re-called the 5' RACE reads with MiXCR. This sample has around 100,000 distinct CDR3 sequences; about 5.8% occur once, and the top ten carry more than 40%. The starting material was CD8+ T cells sorted from PBMCs, obtained 10 days after the yellow fever booster vaccination. All receptors come from a man between 18 and 29 years old who received the YFV17D yellow fever vaccine.

This clonotype was seen a few times. V and J are TRBV3-1 and TRBJ2-1; D remains ambiguous. V lost 1 base, J lost 0 bases, and 7 bases lay in between. Germline loops: CDR1 LGHDT, CDR2 YNNKEL (reference sequence). The CDR3 length is 15 residues. CDR3 bases: TGTGCCAGCAGCCAAGGCGTAAGCTCCTACAATGAGCAGTTCTTC. Its translation: CASSQGVSSYNEQFF.

The chain joins TRBV7-2 to TRBJ2-3; 10 nucleotides match TRBD2. The CDR3 totals 16 residues. With 5 bases clipped from V and 2 bases from J, the junction kept 7 bases outside the gene matches. Germline CDR1 SGHTA, CDR2 FQGNSA. In nucleotides, the CDR3 is TGTGCCAGCAGCGTAGGACTAGCGGTACCCACAGATACGCAGTATTTT. Protein sequence: CASSVGLAVPTDTQYF.

With regard to this clonotype: A clone one base away is much larger, so this may be a read error. J is TRBJ2-2 and V is TRBV7-9; TRBD2 might be the D (6 bases). Per the germline V gene, CDR1 is SEHNR and CDR2 is FQNEAQ (reference sequence). The CDR3 has 15 residues. CDR3 sequence reads: CASSLVAGNTWELFF. The CDR3 DNA sequence: TGTGCCAGCAGCTTAGTGGCGGGGAACACCTGGGAGCTGTTTTTT.

This chain links TRBV20-1 with TRBJ2-7, with 7 bases identical to TRBD1. The V gene end was trimmed by 6 bases and the J gene end by 0 bases; junction bases not matched to a gene: 8. CDR1 and CDR2 from the germline V gene are DFQATT and SNEGSKA (reference sequence). CDR3 length equals 14 residues. CDR3 coding DNA: TGCAGTGCCCGTGGGGACAGCTTCTCCTACGAGCAGTACTTC. Its protein product is CSARGDSFSYEQYF.

This clonotype has only a few counts. The V call is TRBV5-6, the J call TRBJ2-7; TRBD1 matches 8 bases. V lost 3 bases and J lost 3; bases outside the gene matches: 8. This CDR3 region has 15 residues. The germline gives CDR1 SGHDT, CDR2 YYEEEE. CDR3: CASSYGAGGFYEQYV. The CDR3 DNA is TGTGCCAGCAGCTATGGGGCAGGGGGCTTCTACGAGCAGTACGTC.

This clonotype turned up a few times. This sequence joins TRBV7-2 and TRBJ1-4; 9 bases agree with TRBD1. Looked up from germline, CDR1 is SGHTA and CDR2 is FQGNSA. The CDR3 totals 13 residues. V trimming: 5 bases; J trimming: 7 bases; junction bases outside the gene matches: 2. CDR3 residues: CASSPDRGEKLFF. In nucleotides, the CDR3 is TGTGCCAGCAGCCCGGACAGGGGTGAAAAACTGTTTTTT.

The gene calls are TRBV4-1 and TRBJ2-2; D may be TRBD2 (5 bases). V was shortened by 0 bases and J by 5 bases, with 10 bases between the two germline ends. Germline V lookup: CDR1 MGHRA, CDR2 YSYEKL. The CDR3 length is 15 residues. The chain's CDR3 is CASSQEEGTTGELFF. In nucleotides, the CDR3 is TGCGCCAGCAGCCAAGAAGAGGGCACAACCGGGGAGCTGTTTTTT.

This clonotype was detected only a few times. V gene TRBV18 combines with J gene TRBJ1-1; perhaps TRBD1 as D (5 bases). V was shortened by 3 bases and J by 6 bases, with 11 bases between the two germline ends. Germline values: CDR1 KGHSH, CDR2 LQKENI. The CDR3 runs to 13 residues. CDR3 sequence: CASSPGGYAEAFF. Written as DNA, the CDR3 is TGTGCCAGCTCACCTGGGGGGTACGCTGAAGCTTTCTTT. Drawing the rest from reference TRBV18 and TRBJ1-1, the complete variable domain is NAGVMQNPRHLVRRRGQEARLRCSPMKGHSHVYWYRQLPEEGLKFMVYLQKENIIDESGMPKERFSAEFPKEGPSILRIQQVVRGDSAAYFCASSPGGYAEAFFGQGTRLTVV.

The rearrangement links TRBV28 to TRBJ2-7; 8 nucleotides line up with TRBD1. The CDR3 loop spans 14 amino acids. V shed 5 bases and J 2 bases; nucleotides not matched to a gene: 5. The germline V gene has CDR1 MDHEN and CDR2 SYDVKM. The CDR3 loop is CASSVTGAPYEQYV. Here the CDR3 DNA reads TGTGCCAGCAGTGTGACAGGGGCCCCCTACGAGCAGTACGTC.

This clonotype was found a few times. The chain recombines TRBV7-9 with TRBJ2-3; D is unclear. This CDR3 has 15 amino acids. The V gene's germline CDR1 is SEHNR and CDR2 FQNEAQ (reference sequence). Trimming stripped 5 bases from V and 5 bases from J, with 17 bases between. The CDR3 spells CASSADGGWGDTQYF. In DNA form, the CDR3 reads TGTGCCAGCAGCGCAGATGGCGGTTGGGGAGATACGCAGTATTTT.

V is TRBV27 and J is TRBJ2-1; 7 nucleotides line up with TRBD2. After removal of 7 bases from V and 6 bases from J, the junction contained 12 bases not matched to a gene. CDR1 is MNHEY and CDR2 is SMNVEV in the germline V gene (reference sequence). This CDR3 has 15 amino acids. CDR3 sequence: CASNWVGGGSNEQFF. The CDR3 DNA sequence: TGTGCCAGCAATTGGGTTGGCGGGGGAAGCAATGAGCAGTTCTTC.

The CDR3, as DNA: TGTGCCAGCAGTTACGGACCTTACGGAGGGCCTAAAAACATTCAGTACTTC. Its protein is CASSYGPYGGPKNIQYF. The V and J genes are TRBV6-6 and TRBJ2-4, with D perhaps matching TRBD2 (6 bases). The V gene lost 2 bases and the J gene lost 4 bases, with 18 bases spanning the gap. The V gene's germline CDR1 is MNHNY and CDR2 SVGAGI (reference sequence). This CDR3 has 17 amino acids.

This clonotype was detected many times. The rearrangement joins TRBV5-1 to TRBJ2-1, with 10 bases lining up with TRBD1. J lost 8 bases, V lost 4 bases, and 6 bases had no gene match. The CDR3 runs to 14 residues. Germline-derived CDR1 and CDR2 are SGHRS and YFSETQ. CDR3: CASSPRDRGYEQFF. For the CDR3, the DNA is TGCGCCAGCAGCCCCCGGGACAGGGGTTATGAGCAGTTCTTC.

This clonotype was seen a few times. V gene TRBV7-9 combines with J gene TRBJ2-2, with 9 bases fitting TRBD1. CDR1 is SEHNR, CDR2 FQNEAQ, per germline (reference sequence). This CDR3 comprises 16 residues. With V trimmed by 5 bases and J by 5 bases, 9 bases remained unmatched. CDR3 sequence (DNA): TGTGCCAGCAGCCCCTCCCGGGGACAGGGTACCGGGGAGCTGTTTTTT. Its protein is CASSPSRGQGTGELFF.

In this sample, this clonotype turned up many times. The chain uses TRBV27 and TRBJ2-6; D unresolved. This CDR3 has 18 amino acids. Germline CDR1 and CDR2: MNHEY and SMNVEV (reference sequence). V lost 6 bases to trimming and J lost 0 bases, with 18 bases between them. The CDR3 coding sequence is TGTGCCAGCAGATCCACCTCGAGTTGGCGCTCTGGGGCCAACGTCCTGACTTTC. This codes for CASRSTSSWRSGANVLTF.

About this clonotype itself: The germline gene is not matched at one end of the junction; a read error may be the cause. The CDR3 spells CASSTGGGELIF. Written as DNA, the CDR3 is TGTGCCAGCAGTACCGGGGGGGGGGAGCTGATTTTT. The chain carries TRBV6-5 and TRBJ2-2; TRBD2 matches 8 bases. This CDR3 contains 12 residues. Germline CDR1 and CDR2: MNHEY and SVGAGI.

This clonotype was counted a few times. The rearrangement links TRBV19 to TRBJ2-2; no clear D gene. Looked up from germline, CDR1 is LNHDA and CDR2 is SQIVND (reference sequence). Trimming pared 0 bases from V and 6 bases from J, leaving 8 bases between. The CDR3 length is 14 residues. The CDR3 loop is CASSIDPGSGELFF. In DNA form, the CDR3 reads TGTGCCAGTAGTATAGATCCCGGGTCCGGGGAGCTGTTTTTT.

This chain links TRBV19 with TRBJ2-3; D is possibly TRBD2 (6 bases). Germline V gene lookup returns CDR1 LNHDA and CDR2 SQIVND (reference sequence). Trimming shortened V by 5 bases and J by 6 bases, and 12 bases separated the two germline ends. The CDR3 extends over 13 amino acids. CDR3 sequence (DNA): TGTGCCAGTAGTCCGGGGGTTGGTGATACGCAGTATTTT. Protein sequence: CASSPGVGDTQYF.

This clonotype was detected only a few times. V is TRBV4-2 and J is TRBJ2-7; 7 positions match TRBD1. Losses at the gene ends were 5 bases for V and 4 bases for J; bases not matched to a gene: 8. This CDR3 has 14 residues. The germline V gene encodes CDR1 LGHNA and CDR2 YNFKEQ. Here the CDR3 DNA reads TGTGCCAGCAGCGATCGACAGGGAGCTTACGAGCAGTACGTC. Translated: CASSDRQGAYEQYV.

This clonotype was observed at least ten times. The chain is built from TRBV29-1 and TRBJ2-5, with 10 bases identical to TRBD2. Germline V lookup: CDR1 SQVTM, CDR2 ANQGSEA. The CDR3 spans 14 residues. With 4 bases clipped from V and 5 bases from J, the junction kept 7 bases outside the gene matches. CDR3 DNA sequence: TGCAGCGTTGGCATAGCGGGGGGCCACGAGACCCAGTACTTC. Translating it yields CSVGIAGGHETQYF.